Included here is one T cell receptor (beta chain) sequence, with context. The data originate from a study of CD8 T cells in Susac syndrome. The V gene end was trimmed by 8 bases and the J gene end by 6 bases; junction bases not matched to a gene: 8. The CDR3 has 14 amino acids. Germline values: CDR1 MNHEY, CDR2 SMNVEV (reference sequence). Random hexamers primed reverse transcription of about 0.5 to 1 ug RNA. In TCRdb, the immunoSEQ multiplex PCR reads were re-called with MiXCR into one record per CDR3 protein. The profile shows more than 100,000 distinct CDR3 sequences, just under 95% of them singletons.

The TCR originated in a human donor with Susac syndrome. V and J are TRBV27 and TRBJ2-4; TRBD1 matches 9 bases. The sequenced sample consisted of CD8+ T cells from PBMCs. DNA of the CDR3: TGTGCCAGCGGATCGACAGGGGGGAGAAACATTCAGTACTTC. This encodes CASGSTGGRNIQYF.